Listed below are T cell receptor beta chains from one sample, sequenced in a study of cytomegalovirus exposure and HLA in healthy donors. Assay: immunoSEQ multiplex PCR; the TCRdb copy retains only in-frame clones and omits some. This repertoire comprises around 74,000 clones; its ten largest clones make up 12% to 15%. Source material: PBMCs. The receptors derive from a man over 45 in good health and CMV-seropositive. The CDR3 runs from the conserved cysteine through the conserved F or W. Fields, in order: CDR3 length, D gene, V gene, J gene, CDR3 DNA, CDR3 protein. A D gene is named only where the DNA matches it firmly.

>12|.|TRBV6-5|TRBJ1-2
TGTGCCAGCACCCCGGGAGGGAGCGGCTACACCTTC
CASTPGGSGYTF
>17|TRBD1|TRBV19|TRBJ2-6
TGTGCCAGTAGTAAGGGGACAGGGGCGTCGGGGGCCAACGTCCTGACTTTC
CASSKGTGASGANVLTF
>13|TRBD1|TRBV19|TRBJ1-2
TGTGCCAGTAGTCACGGGACAGGGGGCCCCAGCACCTTC
CASSHGTGGPSTF
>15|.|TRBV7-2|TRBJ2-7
TGTGCCAGCAGCCCACAGTCCAGGGAAAGCCACGAGCAGTACTTC
CASSPQSRESHEQYF
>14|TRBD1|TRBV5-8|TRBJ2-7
TGTGCCAGCAGCTTGGAAGGGGGCGCGGACGAGCAGTACTTC
CASSLEGGADEQYF
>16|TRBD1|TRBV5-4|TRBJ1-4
TGTGCCAGCAGCCCGGGACAGGGGGGAACTAATGAAAAACTGTTTTTT
CASSPGQGGTNEKLFF
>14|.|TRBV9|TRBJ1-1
TGTGCCAGCAGCGTAGGCTACGGGTTGGAGGCAGCTTTCTTT
CASSVGYGLEAAFF
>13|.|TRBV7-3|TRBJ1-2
TGTGCCAGCAGCTTAGGGCAGGGATCAGGCTACACCTTC
CASSLGQGSGYTF
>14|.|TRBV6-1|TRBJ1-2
TGTGCCAGCAGACTGATGACAGGAAACTATGGCTACACCTTC
CASRLMTGNYGYTF
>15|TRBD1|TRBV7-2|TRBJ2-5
TGTGCCAGCAGCTTAATTACAGGGGGCCGCGAGACCCAGTACTTC
CASSLITGGRETQYF
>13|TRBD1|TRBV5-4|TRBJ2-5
TGTGCCAGCAGCTTTGACAGGGAAGAGACCCAGTACTTC
CASSFDREETQYF
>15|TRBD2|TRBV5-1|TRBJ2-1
TGCGCCAGCAGGGACCTAGCGGGAGGTGGGAATGAGCAGTTCTTC
CASRDLAGGGNEQFF
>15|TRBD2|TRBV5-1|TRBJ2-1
TGCGCCAGCAGCCCGACCGGGACTAGCGGGAGGGGCGAGTTCTTC
CASSPTGTSGRGEFF
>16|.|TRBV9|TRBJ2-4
TGTGCCAGCAGCACAGGTCCCGGAGAAGCCAAAAACATTCAGTACTTC
CASSTGPGEAKNIQYF
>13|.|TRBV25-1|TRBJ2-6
TGTGCCACCGCAGTGGCCGGGGCCAACGTCCTGACTTTC
CATAVAGANVLTF
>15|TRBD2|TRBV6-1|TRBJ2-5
TGTGCCATCCATAGCGGGGGGCTGGAAGTTAAGACCCAGTACTTC
CAIHSGGLEVKTQYF
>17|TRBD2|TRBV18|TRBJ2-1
TGTGCCAGCTCACTACAGCCTCTAGCGGGGGTGGACAATGAGCAGTTCTTC
CASSLQPLAGVDNEQFF
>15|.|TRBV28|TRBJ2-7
TGTGCCAGCAGTTTAGGGGACATCTCAGCCTACGAGCAGTACTTC
CASSLGDISAYEQYF
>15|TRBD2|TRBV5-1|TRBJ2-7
TGCGCCAGCAGCTTGGGACTAGCGGATGCCTACGAGCAGTACTTC
CASSLGLADAYEQYF
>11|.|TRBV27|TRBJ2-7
TGTGCCAGCATTGCGGGCTACGAGCAGTACTTC
CASIAGYEQYF
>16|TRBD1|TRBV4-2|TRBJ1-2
TGTGCCAGCAGCCCAGACTTCCCGGGACAGGGTGGCGGCTACACCTTC
CASSPDFPGQGGGYTF
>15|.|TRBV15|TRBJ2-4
TGTGCCACCAGCAGAGACATTGGAGGGGCGGACATTCAGTACTTC
CATSRDIGGADIQYF
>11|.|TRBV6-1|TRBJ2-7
TGTGCCAGCAGTTACGGTTCCGAGCAGTACTTC
CASSYGSEQYF
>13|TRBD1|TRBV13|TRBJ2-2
TGTGCCAGCAGAACAGGGGGAACCGGGGAGCTGTTTTTT
CASRTGGTGELFF
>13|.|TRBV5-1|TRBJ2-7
TGCGCCAGCAGCCTAGCGAGGGCCTACGAGCAGTACTTC
CASSLARAYEQYF
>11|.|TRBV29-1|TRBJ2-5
TGCAGCGTCCGCAGGGTGGAGACCCAGTACTTC
CSVRRVETQYF
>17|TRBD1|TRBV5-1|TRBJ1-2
TGCGCCAGCAGCTTCACCTTGCCGGGACAGGGTTCCTATGGCTACACCTTC
CASSFTLPGQGSYGYTF
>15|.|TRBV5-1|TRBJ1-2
TGCGCCAGCAGCTTGGTGCCAGGGGCCAACCTGGGCTACACCTTC
CASSLVPGANLGYTF
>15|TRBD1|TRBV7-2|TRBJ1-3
TGTGCCAGCAGCTCACAGGGGGACTCTGGAAACACCATATATTTT
CASSSQGDSGNTIYF
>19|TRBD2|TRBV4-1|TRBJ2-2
TGCGCCAGCAGCCCGGAGGGTTTCGCGGGGGAAGGTACCACCGGGGAGCTGTTTTTT
CASSPEGFAGEGTTGELFF
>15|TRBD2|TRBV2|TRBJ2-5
TGTGCCGCTCCCGCGGGACTAGCGAAACAAGAGACCCAGTACTTC
CAAPAGLAKQETQYF
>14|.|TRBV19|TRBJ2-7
TGTGCCAGTAGTCAGAACATCGACTCCTACGAGCAGTACTTC
CASSQNIDSYEQYF
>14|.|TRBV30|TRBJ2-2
TGTGCCTGGGAAGGGGAATCGAACACCGGGGAGCTGTTTTTT
CAWEGESNTGELFF
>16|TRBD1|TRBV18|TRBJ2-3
TGTGCCAGCTCACCACGGACAGGGGGCGGTTCAGATACGCAGTATTTT
CASSPRTGGGSDTQYF
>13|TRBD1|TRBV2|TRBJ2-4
TGTGCCAGCACGCAGGGGGTTGGGGACATTCAGTACTTC
CASTQGVGDIQYF
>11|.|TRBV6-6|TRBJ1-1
TGTGCCAGCGGACCAGGGAATGAAACTTTCTTT
CASGPGNETFF
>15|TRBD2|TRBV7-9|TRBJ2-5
TGTGCCAGCAGCTACCATAGCGGGGGAGGGGAGACCCAGTACTTC
CASSYHSGGGETQYF
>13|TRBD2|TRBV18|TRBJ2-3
TGTGCCAGCTCACCAGCTAGCGGAGATACGCAGTATTTT
CASSPASGDTQYF
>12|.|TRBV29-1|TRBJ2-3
TGCAGCGTTAACGTACGGGCAGATACGCAGTATTTT
CSVNVRADTQYF
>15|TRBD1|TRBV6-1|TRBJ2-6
TGTGCCAGCGGGACAGGGTCCTCTGGGGCCAACGTCCTGACTTTC
CASGTGSSGANVLTF
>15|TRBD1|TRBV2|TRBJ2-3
TGTGCCAGCAGTGAAGTAGGGGGCCGGCGGGATACGCAGTATTTT
CASSEVGGRRDTQYF
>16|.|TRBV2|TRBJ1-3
TGTGCCAGCACCTCACGGAGGGGATTAGGTGAAAACACCATATATTTT
CASTSRRGLGENTIYF
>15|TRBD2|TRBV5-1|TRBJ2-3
TGCGCCAGCAGCTTGCTAGCGGGGGAGGGAGATACGCAGTATTTT
CASSLLAGEGDTQYF
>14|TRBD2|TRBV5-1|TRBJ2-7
TGCGCCAGCAGCTTGAGGCTAGCGGGTTACGAGCAGTACTTC
CASSLRLAGYEQYF
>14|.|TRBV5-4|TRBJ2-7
TGTGCCAGCAGCCCTCGGACAGATCCCTACGAGCAGTACTTC
CASSPRTDPYEQYF
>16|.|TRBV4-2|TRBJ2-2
TGTGCCAGCAGCCCATTAAGCGGACTACACACCGGGGAGCTGTTTTTT
CASSPLSGLHTGELFF
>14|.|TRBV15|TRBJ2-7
TGTGCCACCAGCAGAGATTGGAGCTCCTACGAGCAGTACTTC
CATSRDWSSYEQYF
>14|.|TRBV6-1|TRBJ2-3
TGTGCCAGCAGTGGAGGGTTCGGCCCAGATACGCAGTATTTT
CASSGGFGPDTQYF
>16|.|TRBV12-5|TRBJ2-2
TGTGCTAGTGGTTTGGTCCGAGGGGGGGGCACCGGGGAGCTGTTTTTT
CASGLVRGGGTGELFF
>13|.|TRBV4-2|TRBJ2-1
TGTGCCAGCAGCCAAGGTCCGTACAATGAGCAGTTCTTC
CASSQGPYNEQFF
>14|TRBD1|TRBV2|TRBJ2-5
TGTGCCAGCCCCCCGGACAGGAACCAAGAGACCCAGTACTTC
CASPPDRNQETQYF
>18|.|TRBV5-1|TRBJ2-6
TGCGCCAGCAGCTTGAAGGGTAGCGCCTCCTCTGGGGCCAACGTCCTGACTTTC
CASSLKGSASSGANVLTF
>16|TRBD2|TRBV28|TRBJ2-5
TGTGCCAGCAACCGAGGCAGGGGACTAGCGGAAGAGACCCAGTACTTC
CASNRGRGLAEETQYF
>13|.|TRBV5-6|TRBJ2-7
TGTGCCAGCAGCTTCCAACAGGCCTACGAGCAGTACTTC
CASSFQQAYEQYF